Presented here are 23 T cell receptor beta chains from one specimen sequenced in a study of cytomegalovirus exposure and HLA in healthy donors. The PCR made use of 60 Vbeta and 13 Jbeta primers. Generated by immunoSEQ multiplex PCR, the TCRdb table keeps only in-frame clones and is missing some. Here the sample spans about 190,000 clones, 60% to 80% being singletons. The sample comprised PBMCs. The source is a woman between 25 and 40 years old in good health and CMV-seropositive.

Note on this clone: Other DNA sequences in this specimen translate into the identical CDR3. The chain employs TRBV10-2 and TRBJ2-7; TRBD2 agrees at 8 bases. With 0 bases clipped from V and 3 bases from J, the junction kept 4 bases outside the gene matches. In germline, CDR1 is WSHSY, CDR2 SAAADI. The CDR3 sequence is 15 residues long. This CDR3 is CASSESIAGHYEQYF. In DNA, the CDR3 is TGCGCCAGCAGTGAGTCGATAGCGGGACACTACGAGCAGTACTTC.

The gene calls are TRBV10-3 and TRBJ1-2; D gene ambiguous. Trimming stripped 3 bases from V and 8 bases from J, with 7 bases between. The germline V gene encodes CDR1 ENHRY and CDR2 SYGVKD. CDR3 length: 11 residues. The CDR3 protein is CAISERWGYTF. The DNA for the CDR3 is TGTGCCATCAGTGAACGGTGGGGCTACACCTTC.

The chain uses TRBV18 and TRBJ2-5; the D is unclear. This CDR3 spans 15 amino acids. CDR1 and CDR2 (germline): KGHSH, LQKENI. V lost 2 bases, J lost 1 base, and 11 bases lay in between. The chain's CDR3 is CASSPYPRSQETQYF. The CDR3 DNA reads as TGTGCCAGCTCACCATACCCCAGATCCCAAGAGACCCAGTACTTC.

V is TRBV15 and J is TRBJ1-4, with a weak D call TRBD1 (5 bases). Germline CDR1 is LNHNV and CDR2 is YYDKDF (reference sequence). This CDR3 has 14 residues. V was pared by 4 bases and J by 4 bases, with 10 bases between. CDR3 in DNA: TGTGCCACCAGCAAGGGGCTATATAATGAAAAACTGTTTTTT. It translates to CATSKGLYNEKLFF.

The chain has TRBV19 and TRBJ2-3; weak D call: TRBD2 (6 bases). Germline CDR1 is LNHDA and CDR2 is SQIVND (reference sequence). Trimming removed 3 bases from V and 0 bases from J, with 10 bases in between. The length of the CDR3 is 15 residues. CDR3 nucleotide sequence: TGTGCCAGTAGTATGGAGGGAGCTAGCACAGATACGCAGTATTTT. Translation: CASSMEGASTDTQYF.

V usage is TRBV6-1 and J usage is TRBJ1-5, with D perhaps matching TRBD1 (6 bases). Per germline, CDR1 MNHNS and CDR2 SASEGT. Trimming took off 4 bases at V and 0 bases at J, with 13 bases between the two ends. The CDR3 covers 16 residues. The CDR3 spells CASSVQGLGSNQPQHF. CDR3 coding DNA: TGTGCCAGCAGTGTTCAGGGGCTCGGTAGCAATCAGCCCCAGCATTTT.

The CDR3 DNA sequence: TGCGCCAGCAGCACAGGACTAGCGGGAGGGATTGATACGCAGTATTTT. This encodes CASSTGLAGGIDTQYF. The chain has TRBV5-1 and TRBJ2-3, with 15 nucleotides matching TRBD2. The CDR3 consists of 16 residues. With V trimmed by 4 bases and J by 6 bases, 6 bases remained unmatched. Per germline, CDR1 SGHRS and CDR2 YFSETQ.

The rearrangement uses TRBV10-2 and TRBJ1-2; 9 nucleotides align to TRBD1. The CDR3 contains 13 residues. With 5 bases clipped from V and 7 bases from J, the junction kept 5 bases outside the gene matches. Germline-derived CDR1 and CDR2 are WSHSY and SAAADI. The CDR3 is CASSSGTGSGYTF. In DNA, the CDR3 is TGCGCCAGCAGTTCCGGGACAGGGAGTGGCTACACCTTC.

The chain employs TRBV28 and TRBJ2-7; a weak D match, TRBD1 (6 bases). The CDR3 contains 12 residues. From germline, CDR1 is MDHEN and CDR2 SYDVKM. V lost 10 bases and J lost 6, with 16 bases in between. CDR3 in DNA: TGTGCCATTGGGGGCAGGGTGGGCGAGCAGTACTTC. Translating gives CAIGGRVGEQYF. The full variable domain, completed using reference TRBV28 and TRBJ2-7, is DVKVTQSSRYLVKRTGEKVFLECVQDMDHENMFWYRQDPGLGLRLIYFSYDVKMKEKGDIPEGYSVSREKKERFSLILESASTNQTSMYLCAIGGRVGEQYFGPGTRLTVT.

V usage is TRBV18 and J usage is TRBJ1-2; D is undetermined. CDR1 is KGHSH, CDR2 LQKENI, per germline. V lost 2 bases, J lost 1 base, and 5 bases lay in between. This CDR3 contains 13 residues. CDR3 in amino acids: CASSPGSNYGYTF. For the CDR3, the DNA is TGTGCCAGCTCACCAGGGAGTAACTATGGCTACACCTTC.

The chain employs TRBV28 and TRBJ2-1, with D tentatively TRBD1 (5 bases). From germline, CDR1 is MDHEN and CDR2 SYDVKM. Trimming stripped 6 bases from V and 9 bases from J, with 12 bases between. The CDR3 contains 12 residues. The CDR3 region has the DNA TGTGCCAGCAGAGGGGATCGCGCTGAGCAGTTCTTC. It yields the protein CASRGDRAEQFF.

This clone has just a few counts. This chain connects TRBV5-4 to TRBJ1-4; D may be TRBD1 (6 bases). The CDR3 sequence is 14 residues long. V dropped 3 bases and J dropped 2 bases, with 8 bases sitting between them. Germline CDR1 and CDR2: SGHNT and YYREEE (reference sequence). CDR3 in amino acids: CASSSTGTNEKLFF. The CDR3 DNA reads TGTGCCAGCAGCTCGACAGGCACTAATGAAAAACTGTTTTTT.

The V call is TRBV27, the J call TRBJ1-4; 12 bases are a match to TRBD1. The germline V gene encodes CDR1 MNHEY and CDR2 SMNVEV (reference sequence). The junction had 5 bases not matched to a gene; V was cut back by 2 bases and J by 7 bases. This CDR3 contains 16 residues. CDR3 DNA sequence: TGTGCCAGCAGTTTACATGGGACAGGGGGCTTTGAAAAACTGTTTTTT. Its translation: CASSLHGTGGFEKLFF.

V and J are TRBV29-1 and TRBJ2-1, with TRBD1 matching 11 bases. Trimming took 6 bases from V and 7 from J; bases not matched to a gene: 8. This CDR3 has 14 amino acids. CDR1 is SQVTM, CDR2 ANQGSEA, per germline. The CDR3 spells CSVSDRGRRNEQFF. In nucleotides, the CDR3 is TGCAGCGTATCGGACAGGGGGCGCAGAAATGAGCAGTTCTTC.

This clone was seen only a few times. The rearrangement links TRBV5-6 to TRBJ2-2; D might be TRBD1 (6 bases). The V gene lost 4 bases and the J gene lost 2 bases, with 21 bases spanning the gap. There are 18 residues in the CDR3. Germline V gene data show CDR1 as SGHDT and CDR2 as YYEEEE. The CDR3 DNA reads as TGTGCCAGCAGCACACCAAATTATGGGGGACAAAACACCGGGGAGCTGTTTTTT. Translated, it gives CASSTPNYGGQNTGELFF.

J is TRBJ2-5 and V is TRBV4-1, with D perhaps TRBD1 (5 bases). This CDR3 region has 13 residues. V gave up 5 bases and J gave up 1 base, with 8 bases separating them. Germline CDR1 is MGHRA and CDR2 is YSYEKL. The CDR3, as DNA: TGCGCCAGCAGCGGACACTTCCAAGAGACCCAGTACTTC. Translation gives CASSGHFQETQYF.

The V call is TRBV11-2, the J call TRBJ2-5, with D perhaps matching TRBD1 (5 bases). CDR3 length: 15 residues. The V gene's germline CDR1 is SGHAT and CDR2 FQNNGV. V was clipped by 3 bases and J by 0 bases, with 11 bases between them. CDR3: CASSFPRVYQETQYF. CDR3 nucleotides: TGTGCCAGCAGCTTCCCCAGGGTTTACCAAGAGACCCAGTACTTC.

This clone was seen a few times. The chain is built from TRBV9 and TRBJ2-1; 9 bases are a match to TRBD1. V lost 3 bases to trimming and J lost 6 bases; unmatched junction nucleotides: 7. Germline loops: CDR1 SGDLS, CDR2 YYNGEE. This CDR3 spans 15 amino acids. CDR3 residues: CASSARQGVTNEQFF. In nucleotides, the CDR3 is TGTGCCAGCAGCGCCCGACAGGGGGTGACCAATGAGCAGTTCTTC.

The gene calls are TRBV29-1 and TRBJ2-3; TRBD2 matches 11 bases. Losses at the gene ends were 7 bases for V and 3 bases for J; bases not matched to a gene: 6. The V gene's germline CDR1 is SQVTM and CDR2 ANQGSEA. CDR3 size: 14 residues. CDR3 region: CSEHSGRATDTQYF. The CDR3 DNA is TGCAGCGAACATAGCGGGAGGGCAACAGATACGCAGTATTTT.

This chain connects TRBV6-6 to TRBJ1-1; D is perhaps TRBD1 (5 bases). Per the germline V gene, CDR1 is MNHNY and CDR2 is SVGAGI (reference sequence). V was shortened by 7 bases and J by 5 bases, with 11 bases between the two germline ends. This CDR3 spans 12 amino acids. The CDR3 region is CASNGGGTEAFF. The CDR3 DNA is TGTGCCAGCAACGGGGGAGGAACTGAAGCTTTCTTT.

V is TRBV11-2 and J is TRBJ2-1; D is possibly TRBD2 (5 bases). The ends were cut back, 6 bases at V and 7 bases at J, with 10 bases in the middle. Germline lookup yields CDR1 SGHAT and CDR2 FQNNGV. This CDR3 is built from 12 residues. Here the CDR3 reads CASRHRGNEQFF. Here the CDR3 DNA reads TGTGCCAGCAGACACCGGGGAAATGAGCAGTTCTTC.

This CDR3 reads CASSAGQGPYEQYF. The CDR3 coding sequence is TGTGCCAGCAGTGCGGGACAGGGTCCCTACGAGCAGTACTTC. V gene TRBV28 combines with J gene TRBJ2-7; 9 positions match TRBD1. V shed 5 bases, J shed 2 bases, and the junction held 4 bases outside the gene matches. This CDR3 region has 14 residues. Germline V CDR1 and CDR2: MDHEN, SYDVKM.

In DNA, the CDR3 is TGTGCCAGCAGCTTGGAACAGAGAGAAGAGACCCAGTACTTC. This encodes CASSLEQREETQYF. This sequence joins TRBV5-6 and TRBJ2-5; no definite D call. Deletions cut 0 bases from V and 3 bases from J, with 9 bases between. The CDR3 has 14 amino acids. Germline V CDR1 and CDR2: SGHDT, YYEEEE.